Below are 31 T cell receptor beta chains sequenced from a single sample in a study of Graves' ophthalmopathy and Graves' hyperthyroidism. Amplification from RNA transcripts yielded the TCR beta CDR3 regions. HTBI primers primed a first-round RT-PCR, and a second-round multiplex PCR followed. TCRdb re-derived calls from the multiplex PCR reads in MiXCR, one entry per CDR3 protein. Here the sample spans 500,000 to 700,000 distinct CDR3 sequences, less than 40% being singletons. Sequenced input: peripheral blood or thyroid tissue (not recorded which). The receptors here all came from an adult man with Graves' hyperthyroidism.

The chain couples TRBV7-2 to TRBJ2-7; either TRBD1 or TRBD2 may fit D (5 bases each). CDR3 length: 14 amino acids. Germline CDR1 is SGHTA and CDR2 is FQGNSA. V was trimmed by 5 bases and J by 3 bases, leaving 14 bases between them. CDR3 bases: TGTGCCAGCAGCGCCCGGGGCAGGGACTACGAGCAGTACTTC. Translation: CASSARGRDYEQYF. Full variable domain (remainder filled in from reference TRBV7-2 and TRBJ2-7): GAGVSQSPSNKVTEKGKDVELRCDPISGHTALYWYRQSLGQGLEFLIYFQGNSAPDKSGLPSDRFSAERTGGSVSTLTIQRTQQEDSAVYLCASSARGRDYEQYFGPGTRLTVT.

This clonotype showed up many times. This rearrangement joins TRBV29-1 to TRBJ2-7; D perhaps matches TRBD2 (5 bases). Trimming took off 4 bases at V and 7 bases at J, with 8 bases between the two ends. The germline V gene encodes CDR1 SQVTM and CDR2 ANQGSEA. The CDR3 is made up of 10 amino acids. The CDR3, as DNA: TGCAGCGTTGGAGGGAGTGAGCAGTACTTC. Translating gives CSVGGSEQYF.

This clonotype was recorded many times. The chain is built from TRBV24-1 and TRBJ1-1, with TRBD1 identical over 9 bases. Per the germline V gene, CDR1 is KGHDR and CDR2 is SFDVKD. V lost 3 bases, J lost 12 bases, and 4 bases stayed unmatched. CDR3 length: 12 residues. The CDR3 region has the DNA TGTGCCACCAGTGATCGGACAGGGGCAACTTTCTTT. Protein sequence: CATSDRTGATFF.

The CDR3 region is CASSLEGLAHPDTQYF. The CDR3 region has the DNA TGTGCCAGCAGTTTAGAGGGACTGGCCCACCCAGATACGCAGTATTTT. V is TRBV12-5 and J is TRBJ2-3, with D possibly matching TRBD2 (6 bases). The germline V gene encodes CDR1 LGHNT and CDR2 FRNRAP. The length of the CDR3 is 16 residues.

This clonotype was seen at least ten times. The CDR3 DNA follows: TGTGCCAGCAGCCAGCGGACAGGGAACACTGAAGCTTTCTTT. It encodes CASSQRTGNTEAFF. V gene TRBV7-2 combines with J gene TRBJ1-1; 7 bases agree with TRBD1. V lost 5 bases and J lost 1; bases outside the gene matches: 4. The germline V gene has CDR1 SGHTA and CDR2 FQGNSA. This CDR3 is built from 14 residues.

This chain links TRBV7-2 with TRBJ1-5; TRBD1 or TRBD2 may be the D gene (5 bases each). The better agreement between TRBJ2-3 and the DNA end casts doubt on the J call. The CDR3 contains 15 residues. Germline CDR1 reads SGHTA; CDR2 reads FQGNSA. CDR3 nucleotides: TGTGCCAGCAGCTTAGTTCGGGGCGGCACAGATACGCAGTATTTT. It translates to CASSLVRGGTDTQYF.

The table lists this clonotype with a count of one. The chain couples TRBV5-1 to TRBJ2-2, with 7 positions matching TRBD2. The CDR3 contains 13 residues. Looked up from germline, CDR1 is SGHRS and CDR2 is YFSETQ. The CDR3 DNA follows: TGCGCTAGCTCCGGGACTATCACCGGGGAGCTGTTTTTT. This sequence encodes CASSGTITGELFF.

This clonotype was counted many times. The V and J genes are TRBV9 and TRBJ2-2; D uncertain. The CDR3 contains 12 residues. V lost 7 bases and J lost 6, with 10 bases in between. Germline assignment: CDR1 SGDLS and CDR2 YYNGEE. The DNA for the CDR3 is TGTGCCAGCGGCCGGTCCCCCGGGGAGCTGTTTTTT. This codes for CASGRSPGELFF.

The V gene is TRBV7-2, the J gene TRBJ1-5; no firm D call. CDR3 length: 14 residues. With 2 bases removed from V and 8 bases from J, the gap between germline ends came to 13 bases. Germline V CDR1 and CDR2: SGHTA, FQGNSA. The CDR3 sequence is CASSLIRSMEPQHF. CDR3 coding DNA: TGTGCCAGCAGCTTAATCAGGAGTATGGAGCCCCAGCATTTT.

This clonotype has at least ten counts. The gene calls are TRBV7-9 and TRBJ1-1, with a tentative D call TRBD1 (5 bases). Germline CDR1 reads SEHNR; CDR2 reads FQNEAQ (reference sequence). The V end was cut by 3 bases, the J end by 4 bases, with 12 bases between. The CDR3 spans 14 residues. CDR3 region: CASSFGGRATEAFF. The CDR3 coding sequence is TGTGCCAGCAGCTTTGGGGGAAGGGCCACTGAAGCTTTCTTT. Full variable domain (rest looked up from reference TRBV7-9 and TRBJ1-1): DTGVSQNPRHKITKRGQNVTFRCDPISEHNRLYWYRQTLGQGPEFLTYFQNEAQLEKSRLLSDRFSAERPKGSFSTLEIQRTEQGDSAMYLCASSFGGRATEAFFGQGTRLTVV.

There are many counts of this clonotype. V gene TRBV29-1 combines with J gene TRBJ2-7; TRBD1 aligns across 11 bases. The germline V gene has CDR1 SQVTM and CDR2 ANQGSEA. V dropped 4 bases and J dropped 6; count of bases not matched to a gene: 5. This CDR3 spans 13 amino acids. CDR3 nucleotide sequence: TGCAGCGTTGCGGGACAGGGGGATCGCGAGCAGTACTTC. Amino acids: CSVAGQGDREQYF.

V usage is TRBV4-1 and J usage is TRBJ2-2, with a tentative D call TRBD2 (6 bases). The germline V gene encodes CDR1 MGHRA and CDR2 YSYEKL. The V and J ends lost 3 bases and 3 bases respectively, with 8 bases between them. The CDR3 loop spans 14 amino acids. The CDR3 is CASSHRDYTGELFF. The CDR3 nucleotides are TGCGCCAGCAGCCACCGGGACTACACCGGGGAGCTGTTTTTT.

In its sample, this clonotype was seen many times. The chain couples TRBV5-8 to TRBJ1-1; tentative D call: TRBD1 (5 bases). The CDR3 covers 13 residues. Germline lookup yields CDR1 SGHTS and CDR2 YDEGEE. The germline V and J ends were trimmed by 5 bases and 4 bases, with 12 bases remaining between them. The chain's CDR3 is CASRKGVVTEAFF. The CDR3 coding sequence is TGTGCCAGCAGGAAAGGGGTTGTCACTGAAGCTTTCTTT.

The V gene is TRBV19, the J gene TRBJ1-2; 7 nucleotides line up with TRBD1. Germline V gives CDR1 LNHDA, CDR2 SQIVND (reference sequence). V lost 7 bases to trimming and J lost 2 bases; unmatched junction nucleotides: 4. The CDR3 runs 13 residues. CDR3 residues: CASTHRGNYGYTF. As DNA, the CDR3 is TGTGCCAGTACCCACAGGGGCAACTATGGCTACACCTTC.

This clonotype has at least ten counts. The V and J genes are TRBV4-1 and TRBJ2-7, with TRBD2 identical over 10 bases. CDR3 length: 15 amino acids. The trim removed 0 bases at V and 5 bases at J, leaving 4 bases unmatched. CDR1 MGHRA and CDR2 YSYEKL come from the germline V gene. The CDR3, as DNA: TGCGCCAGCAGCCAAGAATCTAGCGGGAGCCACGAGCAGTACTTC. Translation gives CASSQESSGSHEQYF.

The chain is built from TRBV7-9 and TRBJ1-2, with 11 bases lining up with TRBD1. Germline trimming cut 6 bases from V and 2 bases from J; bases unmatched to any gene: 5. This CDR3 contains 15 residues. The germline V gene has CDR1 SEHNR and CDR2 FQNEAQ (reference sequence). CDR3 nucleotide sequence: TGTGCCAGCAGGGGGACAGGGGGGGAGAACTATGGCTACACCTTC. It yields the protein CASRGTGGENYGYTF.

Many counts were recorded for this clonotype. The chain recombines TRBV29-1 with TRBJ1-1, with D perhaps matching TRBD1 (5 bases). In germline, CDR1 is SQVTM, CDR2 ANQGSEA. V lost 3 bases and J lost 1, with 6 bases in between. This CDR3 is built from 12 residues. DNA for the CDR3: TGCAGCGTTGATCAGGGGAACACTGAAGCTTTCTTT. Its translation: CSVDQGNTEAFF.

There are a few counts of this clonotype. This chain connects TRBV2 to TRBJ2-7; 9 bases fit TRBD1. Unmatched junction bases numbered 7, after V lost 7 bases and J lost 6 bases. CDR3 length equals 13 residues. Germline lookup yields CDR1 SNHLY and CDR2 FYNNEI. The CDR3 reads CASTGQGLGEQYF. As DNA, the CDR3 is TGTGCCAGCACGGGACAGGGACTGGGCGAGCAGTACTTC.

This sequence joins TRBV3-1 and TRBJ2-2, with 7 bases that match TRBD2. V was clipped by 4 bases and J by 0 bases; unmatched bases: 8. This CDR3 is built from 17 residues. Germline V gives CDR1 LGHDT, CDR2 YNNKEL (reference sequence). The CDR3 reads CASSRTASGPNTGELFF. The CDR3 DNA reads as TGTGCCAGCAGCCGAACGGCTAGCGGCCCGAACACCGGGGAGCTGTTTTTT. The entire variable domain, with the rest obtained from reference TRBV3-1 and TRBJ2-2, is as follows: DTAVSQTPKYLVTQMGNDKSIKCEQNLGHDTMYWYKQDSKKFLKIMFSYNNKELIINETVPNRFSPKSPDKAHLNLHINSLELGDSAVYFCASSRTASGPNTGELFFGEGSRLTVL.

J is TRBJ2-5 and V is TRBV29-1; 11 bases agree with TRBD2. The V segment lost 8 bases and the J segment 2 bases; nucleotides outside the gene matches: 1. CDR1 is SQVTM, CDR2 ANQGSEA, per germline. This CDR3 has 12 amino acids. In nucleotides, the CDR3 is TGCAGCTTAGCGGGGGGGCAAGAGACCCAGTACTTC. This translates into CSLAGGQETQYF.

The rearrangement joins TRBV20-1 to TRBJ1-1; no clear D. CDR1 is DFQATT, CDR2 SNEGSKA, per germline (reference sequence). Trimming left V 2 bases short and J 8 bases short, with 18 bases between. The CDR3 has 14 residues. The CDR3 here is CSARMPGSGGEAFF. The CDR3 coding sequence is TGCAGTGCTAGAATGCCCGGATCAGGTGGGGAAGCTTTCTTT.

This clonotype has a count of ten or more. This chain links TRBV9 with TRBJ1-5, with D possibly TRBD1 on 6 matching bases. Per the germline V gene, CDR1 is SGDLS and CDR2 is YYNGEE. The CDR3 has 15 residues. The V end lost 0 bases, the J end lost 2 bases, and 9 bases lay between the germline ends. The CDR3 region is CASSVAGGRNQPQHF. The CDR3 DNA sequence: TGTGCCAGCAGCGTAGCGGGGGGCCGCAATCAGCCCCAGCATTTT.

J is TRBJ1-1 and V is TRBV20-1; D gene unclear. Trimming took off 3 bases at V and 4 bases at J, with 18 bases between the two ends. Germline CDR1 is DFQATT and CDR2 is SNEGSKA (reference sequence). The CDR3 loop spans 15 amino acids. The CDR3 region is CSASDPTEAITEAFF. The CDR3 region has the DNA TGCAGTGCTAGTGATCCAACGGAGGCTATCACTGAAGCTTTCTTT.

This clonotype came up many times. The chain couples TRBV10-3 to TRBJ1-6; 8 nucleotides agree with TRBD1. The germline V gene encodes CDR1 ENHRY and CDR2 SYGVKD. The V gene end was trimmed by 4 bases and the J gene end by 4 bases; junction bases not matched to a gene: 6. CDR3 size: 16 residues. The CDR3 nucleotides read TGTGCCATCAGTGCGCCTGACAGGGGATATAATTCACCCCTCCACTTT. Translated: CAISAPDRGYNSPLHF.

The chain couples TRBV7-9 to TRBJ1-2; no clear D gene. The germline V gene has CDR1 SEHNR and CDR2 FQNEAQ (reference sequence). The length of the CDR3 is 13 residues. The ends were cut back, 1 base at V and 4 bases at J, with 7 bases in the middle. CDR3 loop: CASSLDAGYGYTF. The CDR3 DNA reads TGTGCCAGCAGCTTAGATGCCGGCTATGGCTACACCTTC.

This clonotype has at least ten counts. The chain couples TRBV19 to TRBJ2-7, with D maybe TRBD1 (5 bases). The V gene lost 0 bases and the J gene lost 6 bases, with 15 bases spanning the gap. Germline V CDR1 and CDR2: LNHDA, SQIVND (reference sequence). The CDR3 extends over 15 amino acids. For the CDR3, the DNA is TGTGCCAGTAGTATAGACGGGCCAGGGCCGGGCGAGCAGTACTTC. The encoded protein is CASSIDGPGPGEQYF.

This clonotype was detected ten times or more. V and J are TRBV12-3 or TRBV12-4 and TRBJ2-2, with a possible D match to TRBD1 (5 bases). V lost 3 bases to trimming and J lost 2 bases, with 7 bases between them. The CDR3 consists of 14 residues. CDR3 sequence reads: CASSFQGNTGELFF. The CDR3 DNA follows: TGTGCCAGCAGTTTCCAGGGAAACACCGGGGAGCTGTTTTTT.

The sample holds many counts of this clonotype. The V call is TRBV10-3, the J call TRBJ1-4; 7 bases agree with TRBD1. The V gene end was trimmed by 7 bases and the J gene end by 6 bases; junction bases not matched to a gene: 8. Germline V gene sequence: CDR1 ENHRY, CDR2 SYGVKD. The CDR3 covers 14 residues. The CDR3 DNA reads as TGTGCCATCAAGGGGGACAGCCTCCATGAAAAACTGTTTTTT. Protein: CAIKGDSLHEKLFF.

This clonotype was found many times. The chain is built from TRBV6-5 and TRBJ2-2; D gene uncertain. There are 16 residues in the CDR3. CDR1 and CDR2 from the germline V gene are MNHEY and SVGAGI. The V end was cut by 0 bases, the J end by 4 bases, with 12 bases between. CDR3 region: CASSYSRRLGTGELFF. The CDR3 nucleotides are TGTGCCAGCAGTTACTCGAGAAGGTTGGGCACCGGGGAGCTGTTTTTT.

Here the CDR3 reads CASSLGQGGNQPQYF. The CDR3 DNA follows: TGTGCCAGCAGCTTAGGGCAGGGAGGCAATCAGCCCCAGTACTTC. V and J are TRBV7-2 and TRBJ2-5, with D maybe TRBD2 (6 bases). Between the trimmed V and J ends, which lost 1 base and 9 bases, there was a span of 18 bases. There are 15 residues in the CDR3. In germline, CDR1 is SGHTA, CDR2 FQGNSA.

As for this clonotype: Being one base from a much bigger clone, this may be a read error. This chain joins TRBV13 and TRBJ1-4, with 9 bases identical to TRBD1. Germline loops: CDR1 PRHDT, CDR2 FYEKMQ (reference sequence). The CDR3 has 14 amino acids. CDR3: CASSKGTGNEILFF. For the CDR3, the DNA is TGTGCCAGCAGCAAGGGGACAGGGAATGAAATACTGTTTTTT. Together with reference TRBV13 and TRBJ1-4, the CDR3 gives the full variable domain: AAGVIQSPRHLIKEKRETATLKCYPIPRHDTVYWYQQGPGQDPQFLISFYEKMQSDKGSIPDRFSAQQFSDYHSELNMSSLELGDSALYFCASSKGTGNEILFFGSGTQLSVL.